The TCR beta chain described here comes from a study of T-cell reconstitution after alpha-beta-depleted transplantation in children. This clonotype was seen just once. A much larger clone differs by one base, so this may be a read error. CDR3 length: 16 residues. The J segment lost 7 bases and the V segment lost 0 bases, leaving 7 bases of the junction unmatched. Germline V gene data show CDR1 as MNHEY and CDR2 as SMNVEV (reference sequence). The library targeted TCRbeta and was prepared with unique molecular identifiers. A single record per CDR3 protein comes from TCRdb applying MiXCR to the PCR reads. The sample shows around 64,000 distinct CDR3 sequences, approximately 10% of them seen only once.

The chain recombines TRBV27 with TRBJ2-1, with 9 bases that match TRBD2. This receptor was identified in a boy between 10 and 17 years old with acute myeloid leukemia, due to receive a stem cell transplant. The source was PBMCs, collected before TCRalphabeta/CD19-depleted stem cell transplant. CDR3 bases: TGTGCCAGCAGTTTATCGTGGACTAGCGCGAGAAATGAGCAGTTCTTC. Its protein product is CASSLSWTSARNEQFF.